The source of this T cell receptor beta chain is a study of early T cells in non-severe SARS-CoV-2 infection. Background on the study: It was bulk RNA from unsorted whole blood that was sequenced, and the chains were unpaired.

In the library, individual cDNA molecules carried attached unique molecular identifiers. Each CDR3 protein gets one entry after TCRdb re-called the 5' RACE reads with MiXCR. The sample lists about 53,000 distinct CDR3 sequences; 9.5% to 15% were seen once. In its sample, this clonotype was seen many times. Its target is not known. A read error may produce the germline difference seen at one junction end. The study's findings and limits: Reliance on VDJdb matching favored anti-spike CD8 responses; private and CD4 specificities were missed.

From germline, CDR1 is LGHDT and CDR2 YNNKEL (reference sequence). The CDR3 runs to 18 residues. The V and J genes are TRBV3-1 and TRBJ2-6, with D perhaps given as TRBD1 or TRBD2 (5 bases each). This TCR derives from an adult who was a healthcare worker with PCR-confirmed SARS-CoV-2 infection or an uninfected control (not recorded which). The specimen was whole blood, collected at baseline. The CDR3 is CASSQTRGSGSGPNVLTF. CDR3 sequence (DNA): TGTGCCAGCAGCCAAACGAGGGGCAGTGGGTCTGGGCCCAACGTCCTGACTTTC. The variable domain in full, completed from reference TRBV3-1 and TRBJ2-6, reads DTAVSQTPKYLVTQMGNDKSIKCEQNLGHDTMYWYKQDSKKFLKIMFSYNNKELIINETVPNRFSPKSPDKAHLNLHINSLELGDSAVYFCASSQTRGSGSGPNVLTFGAGSRLTVL.